This is a list of T cell receptor beta chains from one sample in a study of T cells in Graves' hyperthyroidism and ophthalmopathy. Each CDR3 protein gets one entry after TCRdb re-called the multiplex PCR reads with MiXCR. The data show roughly 750,000 distinct CDR3 sequences, roughly 15% seen once. Material for sequencing was blood. Every receptor here comes from a man between 18 and 29 years old with Graves' hyperthyroidism. CDR3s include the opening cysteine and the closing phenylalanine or tryptophan. Each record gives: D gene, J gene, V gene, CDR3 protein. D genes are given only for firm matches.

NA	TRBJ1-5	TRBV6-5	CASSIQERQPQHF
TRBD1	TRBJ1-1	TRBV6-2/TRBV6-3	CASSTGESTEAFF
NA	TRBJ2-4	TRBV12-3/TRBV12-4	CASKPRGPARGIQYF
NA	TRBJ1-2	TRBV2	CASSEFGYGYTF
NA	TRBJ1-1	TRBV12-3/TRBV12-4	CASSFVGNTEAFF
TRBD2	TRBJ2-7	TRBV12-3/TRBV12-4	CASTPGGGSHYEQYF
NA	TRBJ2-1	TRBV12-3/TRBV12-4	CASSPLDSPSYNEQFF
NA	TRBJ2-2	TRBV6-5	CASSYADGNTGELFF
NA	TRBJ2-1	TRBV5-5	CASSPWGDYNEQFF
TRBD2	TRBJ2-7	TRBV2	CASSPRTSGKSYEQYF
NA	TRBJ2-7	TRBV5-1	CASSLDAVGSYEQYF
NA	TRBJ2-1	TRBV20-1	CSAGPMGAAYNAQFF
NA	TRBJ2-2	TRBV25-1	CASSEGGRPFTGELFF
NA	TRBJ2-2	TRBV7-9	CASSFGVGTNTGELFF
NA	TRBJ1-1	TRBV20-1	CSARDQGLGGTEAFF
NA	TRBJ2-7	TRBV11-3	CASSPSSSLSYEQYF
NA	TRBJ1-4	TRBV19	CANSIAWVTNEKLFF
TRBD2	TRBJ2-1	TRBV7-9	CASSLVALLAGVNNEQFF
NA	TRBJ1-5	TRBV5-1	CASSLGVDQPQHF
NA	TRBJ2-7	TRBV5-4	CASSPGGKSYEQYF
TRBD1	TRBJ1-5	TRBV12-3/TRBV12-4	CASRLGQGGNQPQHF
NA	TRBJ2-7	TRBV11-2	CASSQQAGEQYF
NA	TRBJ2-1	TRBV12-3/TRBV12-4	CASSFLMGDEQFF
NA	TRBJ2-2	TRBV10-3	CAIRPGGARGELFF
TRBD1	TRBJ1-1	TRBV28	CASSRTGDYTEAFF
NA	TRBJ1-5	TRBV7-2	CASSADSHRPQHF
NA	TRBJ2-7	TRBV14	CASGQDEGYEQYF
TRBD2	TRBJ2-3	TRBV28	CASTVRFLAGENTDTQYF
TRBD2	TRBJ2-5	TRBV5-1	CASSLTSGQETQYF
TRBD2	TRBJ2-1	TRBV12-3/TRBV12-4	CASRPKTSGRKGEQFF
TRBD2	TRBJ2-7	TRBV28	CASSEPGTSGRQYF
TRBD1	TRBJ2-7	TRBV5-1	CANTPGQKTYEQYF
TRBD1	TRBJ2-7	TRBV20-1	CSAKQGQPLSKQYF
NA	TRBJ1-1	TRBV28	CASNGPGLMNTEAFF
NA	TRBJ2-7	TRBV5-8	CASSHGTAPLEQYF
TRBD2	TRBJ2-7	TRBV6-6	CASSYSIAGRNEQYF
NA	TRBJ2-7	TRBV4-1	CASSQTSSTYEQYF